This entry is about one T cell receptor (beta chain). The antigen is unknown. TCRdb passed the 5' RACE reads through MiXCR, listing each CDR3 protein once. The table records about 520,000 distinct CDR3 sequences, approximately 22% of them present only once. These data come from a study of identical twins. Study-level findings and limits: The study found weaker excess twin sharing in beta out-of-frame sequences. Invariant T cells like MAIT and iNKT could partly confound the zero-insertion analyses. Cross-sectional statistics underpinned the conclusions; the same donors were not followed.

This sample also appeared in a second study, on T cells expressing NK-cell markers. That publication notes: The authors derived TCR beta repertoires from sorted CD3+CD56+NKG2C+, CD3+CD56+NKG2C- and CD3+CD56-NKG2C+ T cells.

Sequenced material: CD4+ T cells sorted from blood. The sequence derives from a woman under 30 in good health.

The CDR3 coding sequence is TGTGCCAGCAGTGGAACAGGGGCAGCCTCTTTCAAACCCCTCCACTTT. Encoded protein: CASSGTGAASFKPLHF. The J gene is TRBJ1-6, the V gene TRBV6-1; 7 positions match TRBD1. Trimming took 4 bases from V and 12 from J; bases not matched to a gene: 15. The CDR3 consists of 16 residues. Germline loops: CDR1 MNHNS, CDR2 SASEGT.